The 24 T cell receptor beta chains listed next were all sequenced from one sample in a study of cytomegalovirus exposure and HLA in healthy donors (dated by TCRdb to the late 2010s). Receptor libraries were prepared by the immunoSEQ multiplex PCR assay. The multiplex PCR relied on a mix of 60 forward primers for TCR Vbeta segments and 13 reverse primers for TCR Jbeta segments. In its TCRdb copy, this immuneACCESS table keeps in-frame sequences only and misses some clones. Where compared with another copy, unresolved V genes explain less than half of these, and the others have no known cause. The sample table holds 150,000 to 180,000 clones, of which about four fifths were seen once. Roughly 7.1% of the sample goes to the ten largest clones. Sequencing used PBMCs. The source of these receptors is a man between 25 and 39 years old in good health and CMV-seropositive.

The chain links TRBV6-6 to TRBJ2-7; D may be TRBD2 (6 bases). CDR1 is MNHNY and CDR2 is SVGAGI in the germline V gene (reference sequence). With 4 bases removed from V and 9 bases from J, the gap between germline ends came to 25 bases. This CDR3 is built from 16 residues. The CDR3 loop reads CASSSRRGLASQVQYF. For the CDR3, the DNA is TGTGCCAGCAGTTCGCGGAGAGGGCTAGCGTCACAGGTGCAGTACTTC.

V is TRBV27 and J is TRBJ2-7; 9 bases line up with TRBD1. Germline V gene sequence: CDR1 MNHEY, CDR2 SMNVEV (reference sequence). The V gene end was trimmed by 0 bases and the J gene end by 6 bases; junction bases not matched to a gene: 6. The CDR3 spans 15 residues. CDR3 loop: CASSLSWTGVREQYF. In DNA, the CDR3 is TGTGCCAGCAGTTTATCTTGGACAGGGGTGCGCGAGCAGTACTTC.

This clone was detected once. V is TRBV18 and J is TRBJ2-3; D remains ambiguous. The CDR3 covers 13 residues. The V gene lost 5 bases and the J gene lost 0 bases, with 6 bases spanning the gap. The germline V gene encodes CDR1 KGHSH and CDR2 LQKENI. The CDR3 protein is CASSYWSTDTQYF. DNA of the CDR3: TGTGCCAGCTCATACTGGAGCACAGATACGCAGTATTTT.

The V and J genes are TRBV30 and TRBJ2-7; D may be TRBD1 (5 bases). The CDR3 has 14 residues. V was pared by 5 bases and J by 2 bases, with 16 bases between. CDR1 is GTSNPN, CDR2 SVGIG, per germline (reference sequence). The CDR3 sequence: CAWVPPGRAYEQYF. CDR3 coding DNA: TGTGCCTGGGTTCCTCCGGGCAGGGCCTACGAGCAGTACTTC.

The CDR3 bases are TGTGCCAGCTCACCACCAGGGGGCCTAAACACTGAAGCTTTCTTT. This sequence encodes CASSPPGGLNTEAFF. The V gene is TRBV18, the J gene TRBJ1-1, with 7 bases identical to TRBD1. Trimming removed 0 bases from V and 2 bases from J; junction bases left unmatched: 3. The CDR3 has 15 amino acids. Germline V gene data show CDR1 as KGHSH and CDR2 as LQKENI.

This chain links TRBV5-3 with TRBJ1-2; 8 nucleotides line up with TRBD1. TRBV5-3 is identified as an open reading frame with a role that is uncertain. This CDR3 spans 15 amino acids. Trimming cost V 3 bases and J 6 bases; bases outside gene matches: 10. The DNA for the CDR3 is TGTGCCAGAAGCTGGAGACAGGGGAGGAACAATGGCTACACCTTC. It specifies CARSWRQGRNNGYTF.

This chain links TRBV19 with TRBJ2-7; 8 bases match TRBD1. CDR3 size: 13 residues. Per the germline V gene, CDR1 is LNHDA and CDR2 is SQIVND (reference sequence). The V gene end was trimmed by 7 bases and the J gene end by 3 bases; junction bases not matched to a gene: 5. CDR3 DNA: TGTGCCAGTAAGGGGGACAGGCTCTACGAGCAGTACTTC. It is translated as CASKGDRLYEQYF.

This clone appeared a single time. The chain combines TRBV6-5 with TRBJ1-4; a weak D match, TRBD1 (5 bases). The germline gives CDR1 MNHEY, CDR2 SVGAGI. Trimming stripped 0 bases from V and 4 bases from J, with 9 bases between. CDR3 length: 15 amino acids. CDR3 amino acids: CASSYSGASNEKLFF. DNA for the CDR3: TGTGCCAGCAGTTACTCAGGGGCAAGTAATGAAAAACTGTTTTTT.

As DNA, the CDR3 is TGTGCCAGCTCACCAAACACAGCTGCAACTAATGAAAAACTGTTTTTT. Residues: CASSPNTAATNEKLFF. The chain carries TRBV18 and TRBJ1-4; D ambiguous. The V gene's germline CDR1 is KGHSH and CDR2 LQKENI. V lost 2 bases to trimming and J lost 0 bases, with 10 bases between them. The CDR3 covers 16 residues.

The rearrangement uses TRBV6-4 and TRBJ2-1; 8 positions match TRBD1. The J segment lost 9 bases and the V segment lost 3 bases, leaving 4 bases of the junction unmatched. This CDR3 is built from 13 residues. Germline CDR1 MRHNA, CDR2 SNTAGT. CDR3 sequence (DNA): TGTGCCAGCAGTGAGGTAGGGACAGGTGAGCAGTTCTTC. Its translation is CASSEVGTGEQFF.

The chain employs TRBV27 and TRBJ2-2, with 8 bases fitting TRBD1. V gave up 7 bases and J gave up 3 bases; unmatched junction bases: 7. Germline assignment: CDR1 MNHEY and CDR2 SMNVEV (reference sequence). This CDR3 has 15 amino acids. In DNA, the CDR3 is TGTGCCAGCACCTGGGGGACAGGAGACACCGGGGAGCTGTTTTTT. Its translation: CASTWGTGDTGELFF.

The sample holds one count of this clone. V gene TRBV6-5 combines with J gene TRBJ1-4, with D unclear. In germline, CDR1 is MNHEY, CDR2 SVGAGI. The V and J ends lost 8 bases and 0 bases respectively, with 7 bases between them. CDR3 length: 13 residues. CDR3 DNA: TGTGCCAGCTCGGGAGCAACTAATGAAAAACTGTTTTTT. It encodes CASSGATNEKLFF.

V gene TRBV29-1 combines with J gene TRBJ1-5; D is unclear. The CDR3 spans 9 residues. The V and J ends lost 7 bases and 5 bases respectively, with 3 bases between them. Germline V gene sequence: CDR1 SQVTM, CDR2 ANQGSEA. In DNA form, the CDR3 reads TGCAGCGCCTATCAGCCCCAGCATTTT. Encoded protein: CSAYQPQHF.

The CDR3 region is CASSPGGGYYGYTF. The CDR3 DNA sequence: TGTGCCAGCAGCCCCGGCGGTGGTTACTATGGCTACACCTTC. The chain carries TRBV5-6 and TRBJ1-2; D call uncertain. V was cut by 4 bases and J by 3 bases, with 13 bases left in between. Germline lookup yields CDR1 SGHDT and CDR2 YYEEEE. CDR3 size: 14 residues.

The chain employs TRBV4-1 and TRBJ2-3, with 10 bases fitting TRBD2. The CDR3 length is 16 residues. Per the germline V gene, CDR1 is MGHRA and CDR2 is YSYEKL. V was pared by 2 bases and J by 0 bases, with 2 bases of the junction left unmatched. The CDR3 here is CASSQLAGASTDTQYF. The CDR3 DNA reads as TGCGCCAGCAGCCAACTAGCGGGGGCTAGCACAGATACGCAGTATTTT.

The rearrangement links TRBV6-5 to TRBJ1-2, with D maybe TRBD1 (6 bases). There are 14 residues in the CDR3. The ends were cut back, 0 bases at V and 4 bases at J, with 9 bases in the middle. Germline V gene data show CDR1 as MNHEY and CDR2 as SVGAGI. This CDR3 is CASSYSRQAYGYTF. In DNA form, the CDR3 reads TGTGCCAGCAGTTACTCGCGACAGGCCTATGGCTACACCTTC.

The genes are TRBV18 and TRBJ1-6; D not resolved. CDR1 is KGHSH and CDR2 is LQKENI in the germline V gene. The V gene lost 2 bases and the J gene lost 8 bases, with 7 bases spanning the gap. The CDR3 sequence is 13 residues long. CDR3 in amino acids: CASSPSRDSPLHF. The CDR3 DNA is TGTGCCAGCTCACCATCCCGGGATTCACCCCTCCACTTT.

The chain links TRBV19 to TRBJ2-2; the match to TRBD2 covers 8 bases. Germline-derived CDR1 and CDR2 are LNHDA and SQIVND (reference sequence). The length of the CDR3 is 14 residues. V gave up 5 bases and J gave up 7 bases; unmatched junction bases: 6. CDR3 sequence reads: CASSQREFGGELFF. The CDR3 DNA sequence: TGTGCCAGTAGTCAGCGGGAGTTCGGCGGGGAGCTGTTTTTT. Looking up the rest from reference TRBV19 and TRBJ2-2 gives the full variable domain: DGGITQSPKYLFRKEGQNVTLSCEQNLNHDAMYWYRQDPGQGLRLIYYSQIVNDFQKGDIAEGYSVSREKKESFPLTVTSAQKNPTAFYLCASSQREFGGELFFGEGSRLTVL.

V usage is TRBV5-1 and J usage is TRBJ1-2; possibly TRBD1 for D (5 bases). There are 15 residues in the CDR3. Trimming pared 1 base from V and 0 bases from J, leaving 10 bases between. Germline CDR1 SGHRS, CDR2 YFSETQ. The CDR3 coding sequence is TGCGCCAGCAGCTTGTCGGGGGTTTCTAACTATGGCTACACCTTC. As protein: CASSLSGVSNYGYTF.

V gene TRBV27 combines with J gene TRBJ2-1, with 8 bases identical to TRBD2. The V gene's germline CDR1 is MNHEY and CDR2 SMNVEV (reference sequence). The V gene end was trimmed by 3 bases and the J gene end by 4 bases; junction bases not matched to a gene: 5. The CDR3 length is 15 residues. The CDR3 loop reads CASSFSGNAYNEQFF. For the CDR3, the DNA is TGTGCCAGCAGTTTTAGCGGGAATGCTTACAATGAGCAGTTCTTC.

The V gene is TRBV19, the J gene TRBJ1-5, with 8 bases fitting TRBD1. The V gene end was trimmed by 5 bases and the J gene end by 2 bases; junction bases not matched to a gene: 5. This CDR3 spans 15 amino acids. The germline CDR1 and CDR2 sequences are LNHDA and SQIVND (reference sequence). CDR3 loop: CASSDRGRGNQPQHF. CDR3 in DNA: TGTGCCAGTAGTGACAGGGGTAGGGGCAATCAGCCCCAGCATTTT.

The chain joins TRBV27 to TRBJ1-2; D not resolved. The germline V gene encodes CDR1 MNHEY and CDR2 SMNVEV (reference sequence). The CDR3 is 15 residues long. With 4 bases removed from V and 0 bases from J, the gap between germline ends came to 12 bases. The CDR3 loop is CASSSPSGTNYGYTF. The CDR3 coding sequence is TGTGCCAGCAGTTCCCCCTCGGGGACTAACTATGGCTACACCTTC.

The CDR3 bases are TGTGCCAGTAGTCCCAGGACTAGCGGGAGTGTATACGAGCAGTACTTC. It codes for CASSPRTSGSVYEQYF. The chain has TRBV19 and TRBJ2-7; 13 positions agree with TRBD2. The CDR3 has 16 residues. The germline gives CDR1 LNHDA, CDR2 SQIVND (reference sequence). Germline trimming cut 5 bases from V and 4 bases from J; bases unmatched to any gene: 8.

Only one count was recorded for this clone. The rearrangement joins TRBV1 to TRBJ1-6; the table's D call, TRBD1, has no DNA check behind it. TRBV1 is a listed pseudogene. The CDR3 spans 20 residues. As DNA, the CDR3 is TGCACCAGCAGCCAAGATCGTGGACAGAAGAACCCAGGACGATATTCACCCCTCCACTTT. It yields the protein CTSSQDRGQKNPGRYSPLHF.